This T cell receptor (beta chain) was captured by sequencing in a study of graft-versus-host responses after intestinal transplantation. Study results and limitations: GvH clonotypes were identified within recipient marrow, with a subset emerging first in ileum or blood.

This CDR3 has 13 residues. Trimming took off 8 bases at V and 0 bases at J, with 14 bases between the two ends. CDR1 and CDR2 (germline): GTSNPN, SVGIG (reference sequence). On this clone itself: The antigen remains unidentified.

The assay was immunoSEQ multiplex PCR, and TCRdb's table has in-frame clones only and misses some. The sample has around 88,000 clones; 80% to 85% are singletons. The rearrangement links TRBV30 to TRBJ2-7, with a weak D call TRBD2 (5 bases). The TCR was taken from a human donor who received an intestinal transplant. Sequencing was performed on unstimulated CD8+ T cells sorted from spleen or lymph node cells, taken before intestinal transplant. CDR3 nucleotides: TGTGCCCGTAGGGCTAGCCGCTCCTACGAGCAGTACTTC. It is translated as CARRASRSYEQYF.